A single sample is the source of the 24 T cell receptor beta chains below, sequenced in a study of cytomegalovirus exposure and HLA in healthy donors. The study ran its PCR with 60 Vbeta and 13 Jbeta primers. TCRdb's copy holds only in-frame clones and misses some; the assay was immunoSEQ multiplex PCR. The sample holds some 190,000 clones, approximately 80% seen once. Material for sequencing was PBMCs. These receptors were collected from a male donor in good health and CMV-seronegative.

This clone was counted only a few times. J is TRBJ1-2 and V is TRBV7-8; D might be TRBD1 (5 bases). Germline assignment: CDR1 SGHVS and CDR2 FQNEAQ. The CDR3 sequence is 17 residues long. Trimming removed 0 bases at V and 8 bases at J, with 22 bases between. For the CDR3, the DNA is TGTGCCAGCAGCTTAGCGCGAGCAGGGCCAGAGCTGAGGGGCTACACCTTC. Protein: CASSLARAGPELRGYTF.

In its sample, this clone was seen a few times. This chain connects TRBV7-9 to TRBJ1-1, with D maybe TRBD1 (6 bases). The germline CDR1 and CDR2 sequences are SEHNR and FQNEAQ (reference sequence). CDR3 length equals 17 residues. V was shortened by 2 bases and J by 0 bases, with 16 bases between the two germline ends. Here the CDR3 DNA reads TGTGCCAGCAGCTTATCGAGCAGGACAGAGATGAACACTGAAGCTTTCTTT. Translating it yields CASSLSSRTEMNTEAFF.

V gene TRBV19 combines with J gene TRBJ1-6; D is possibly TRBD1 (5 bases). Germline V gene data show CDR1 as LNHDA and CDR2 as SQIVND (reference sequence). Between the trimmed V and J ends, which lost 7 bases and 4 bases, there was a span of 11 bases. This CDR3 is built from 14 residues. This chain's CDR3 is CASTSGGYNSPLHF. As DNA, the CDR3 is TGTGCCAGTACCTCCGGGGGATATAATTCACCCCTCCACTTT.

This chain uses TRBV29-1 with TRBJ2-7; D is perhaps TRBD1 (6 bases). Trimming stripped 4 bases from V and 2 bases from J, with 15 bases between. The CDR3 contains 14 residues. From germline, CDR1 is SQVTM and CDR2 ANQGSEA. The CDR3 DNA reads TGCAGCGTTGCCTCCGGCAGGGGCACCTACGAGCAGTACTTC. Translated, it gives CSVASGRGTYEQYF.

The rearrangement uses TRBV27 and TRBJ2-5; 9 bases line up with TRBD1. The CDR3 length is 14 residues. Unmatched junction bases numbered 5, after V lost 6 bases and J lost 3 bases. CDR1 is MNHEY and CDR2 is SMNVEV in the germline V gene (reference sequence). The CDR3 loop reads CASRYTGGKETQYF. CDR3 sequence (DNA): TGTGCCAGCAGATATACAGGGGGCAAAGAGACCCAGTACTTC.

This chain joins TRBV2 and TRBJ1-1; D may be TRBD1 (6 bases). The CDR3 is 14 amino acids. V lost 6 bases to trimming and J lost 3 bases, with 14 bases between them. Germline V gene data show CDR1 as SNHLY and CDR2 as FYNNEI. The CDR3: CASRGPRGDTEAFF. CDR3 sequence (DNA): TGTGCCAGCAGGGGGCCCAGGGGCGACACTGAAGCTTTCTTT.

The CDR3 nucleotides read TGCGCCAGCAGCAGCCGGGACAGGGATGGCGAGCAGTACTTC. It is translated as CASSSRDRDGEQYF. The chain links TRBV5-1 to TRBJ2-7; 9 bases match TRBD1. Germline trimming cut 4 bases from V and 6 bases from J; bases unmatched to any gene: 8. The CDR3 consists of 14 residues. From germline, CDR1 is SGHRS and CDR2 YFSETQ. Supplemented by reference TRBV5-1 and TRBJ2-7, the full variable domain reads KAGVTQTPRYLIKTRGQQVTLSCSPISGHRSVSWYQQTPGQGLQFLFEYFSETQRNKGNFPGRFSGRQFSNSRSEMNVSTLELGDSALYLCASSSRDRDGEQYFGPGTRLTVT.

V usage is TRBV5-1 and J usage is TRBJ2-5; 9 bases line up with TRBD1. The trim removed 4 bases at V and 2 bases at J, leaving 6 bases unmatched. Germline CDR1 SGHRS, CDR2 YFSETQ. The CDR3 totals 15 residues. The CDR3 loop is CASSNTGGRQETQYF. CDR3 in DNA: TGCGCCAGCAGCAACACAGGGGGCCGACAAGAGACCCAGTACTTC.

The V and J genes are TRBV9 and TRBJ1-2, with a tentative D call TRBD1 (5 bases). The CDR3 is made up of 16 amino acids. CDR1 is SGDLS and CDR2 is YYNGEE in the germline V gene. V was cut by 0 bases and J by 3 bases, with 15 bases left in between. The DNA of the CDR3 is TGTGCCAGCAGCGTAGCTTCAGGACAAAGGTACTATGGCTACACCTTC. Translation gives CASSVASGQRYYGYTF.

For the CDR3, the DNA is TGTGCCAGCAAAAAGACAGGGGACCACAATCAGCCCCAGCATTTT. Translation: CASKKTGDHNQPQHF. V usage is TRBV2 and J usage is TRBJ1-5; 8 nucleotides match TRBD1. Unmatched junction bases numbered 8, after V lost 7 bases and J lost 3 bases. The CDR3 is 15 amino acids. Germline V lookup: CDR1 SNHLY, CDR2 FYNNEI.

This clone was observed a single time. The CDR3 DNA reads TGTGCCAGCAGCCCCCGAAGGGAGCCAAATTCACCCCTCCACTTT. This gives the protein CASSPRREPNSPLHF. The chain joins TRBV7-8 to TRBJ1-6, with D uncertain. This CDR3 is built from 15 residues. The germline gives CDR1 SGHVS, CDR2 FQNEAQ. V was pared by 5 bases and J by 7 bases, with 15 bases between.

The chain links TRBV29-1 to TRBJ1-1; 10 bases are a match to TRBD1. V was pared by 4 bases and J by 4 bases, with 12 bases of the junction left unmatched. This CDR3 contains 16 residues. CDR1 is SQVTM, CDR2 ANQGSEA, per germline. CDR3 residues: CSVAMIFGTGVTEAFF. The CDR3 coding sequence is TGCAGCGTTGCAATGATTTTCGGGACAGGGGTCACTGAAGCTTTCTTT. Full variable domain (rest looked up from reference TRBV29-1 and TRBJ1-1): SAVISQKPSRDICQRGTSLTIQCQVDSQVTMMFWYRQQPGQSLTLIATANQGSEATYESGFVIDKFPISRPNLTFSTLTVSNMSPEDSSIYLCSVAMIFGTGVTEAFFGQGTRLTVV.

The V gene is TRBV27, the J gene TRBJ1-2; no definite D call. CDR3 size: 13 residues. V lost 5 bases, J lost 2 bases, and 9 bases lay in between. CDR1 and CDR2 from the germline V gene are MNHEY and SMNVEV (reference sequence). CDR3 nucleotide sequence: TGTGCCAGCAGTCCCCCCGGGAACTATGGCTACACCTTC. Translation gives CASSPPGNYGYTF.

CDR3 residues: CASTVDGSNEKLFF. Here the CDR3 DNA reads TGTGCCAGTACCGTGGACGGGAGTAATGAAAAACTGTTTTTT. The rearrangement joins TRBV19 to TRBJ1-4; D is unresolved. The CDR3 totals 14 residues. Trimming shortened V by 7 bases and J by 4 bases, and 13 bases separated the two germline ends. Germline assignment: CDR1 LNHDA and CDR2 SQIVND (reference sequence).

This clone has only one observation. The chain uses TRBV15 and TRBJ2-7; a weak D match, TRBD1 (6 bases). The length of the CDR3 is 16 residues. V was shortened by 1 base and J by 2 bases, with 15 bases between the two germline ends. In germline, CDR1 is LNHNV, CDR2 YYDKDF (reference sequence). In DNA, the CDR3 is TGTGCCACCAGCAGAGGTTCGACAGGACCTCCCTACGAGCAGTACTTC. Translated: CATSRGSTGPPYEQYF.

The rearrangement uses TRBV7-2 and TRBJ1-6; possible D gene TRBD1, 5 bases. Per germline, CDR1 SGHTA and CDR2 FQGNSA. The V end lost 1 base, the J end lost 13 bases, and 11 bases lay between the germline ends. CDR3 length: 13 amino acids. CDR3 in amino acids: CASSLVQGVPLHF. DNA for the CDR3: TGTGCCAGCAGCTTAGTGCAGGGTGTGCCCCTCCACTTT. The variable domain in full, completed from reference TRBV7-2 and TRBJ1-6, reads GAGVSQSPSNKVTEKGKDVELRCDPISGHTALYWYRQSLGQGLEFLIYFQGNSAPDKSGLPSDRFSAERTGGSVSTLTIQRTQQEDSAVYLCASSLVQGVPLHFGNGTRLTVT.

The rearrangement joins TRBV28 to TRBJ1-2; D not certain. Trimming removed 5 bases at V and 2 bases at J, with 6 bases between. The germline V gene has CDR1 MDHEN and CDR2 SYDVKM. This CDR3 contains 12 residues. In DNA, the CDR3 is TGTGCCAGCAGTGTCTACAACTATGGCTACACCTTC. This encodes CASSVYNYGYTF.

The count of this clone is one. The chain joins TRBV28 to TRBJ1-1; TRBD1 is a possible D gene (5 bases). Trimming took 6 bases from V and 3 from J, leaving 20 bases between them. The CDR3 runs 16 residues. From germline, CDR1 is MDHEN and CDR2 SYDVKM. The CDR3 loop is CASSRRAGQPHTEAFF. Here the CDR3 DNA reads TGTGCCAGCAGCCGTCGGGCAGGGCAGCCCCACACTGAAGCTTTCTTT.

V gene TRBV5-1 combines with J gene TRBJ2-5; TRBD2 agrees at 12 bases. Germline values: CDR1 SGHRS, CDR2 YFSETQ. The ends lost 0 bases at V and 3 bases at J; junction bases unmatched: 0. This CDR3 spans 15 amino acids. The DNA for the CDR3 is TGCGCCAGCAGCTTGGGACTAGCGGGAGAAGAGACCCAGTACTTC. This codes for CASSLGLAGEETQYF.

The rearrangement links TRBV7-8 to TRBJ2-3; a weak D match, TRBD2 (6 bases). V lost 5 bases and J lost 2, with 11 bases in between. The CDR3 has 14 amino acids. Looked up from germline, CDR1 is SGHVS and CDR2 is FQNEAQ. CDR3 coding DNA: TGTGCCAGCAGCCGTCGGGAGTACACAGATACGCAGTATTTT. Protein sequence: CASSRREYTDTQYF.

The chain employs TRBV9 and TRBJ1-1; no definite D call. Germline assignment: CDR1 SGDLS and CDR2 YYNGEE. V lost 0 bases to trimming and J lost 5 bases, with 14 bases between them. This CDR3 is built from 15 residues. The CDR3 loop is CASSVARSGSTEAFF. CDR3 sequence (DNA): TGTGCCAGCAGCGTAGCCCGGTCGGGGAGTACTGAAGCTTTCTTT.

The chain joins TRBV28 to TRBJ2-1; 10 nucleotides align to TRBD2. There are 16 residues in the CDR3. V lost 1 base, J lost 8 bases, and 8 bases stayed unmatched. Germline V gives CDR1 MDHEN, CDR2 SYDVKM. CDR3: CASSLSSGRMSDEQFF. CDR3 DNA: TGTGCCAGCAGTTTATCTAGCGGGAGAATGTCTGATGAGCAGTTCTTC.

This chain uses TRBV4-1 with TRBJ2-5; TRBD2 is a possible D gene (5 bases). The J call is in doubt because the DNA end fits TRBJ2-7 better. Germline V CDR1 and CDR2: MGHRA, YSYEKL. The CDR3 covers 12 residues. CDR3 sequence reads: CASSHEGYEQYF. CDR3 DNA: TGCGCCAGCAGCCACGAGGGCTACGAGCAGTACTTC.

The chain combines TRBV4-2 with TRBJ1-2; 10 bases map to TRBD1. The V gene's germline CDR1 is LGHNA and CDR2 YNFKEQ. The CDR3 spans 15 residues. With 0 bases clipped from V and 2 bases from J, the junction kept 0 bases outside the gene matches. Here the CDR3 DNA reads TGTGCCAGCAGCCAAGAGACAGGGGGCAACTATGGCTACACCTTC. This translates into CASSQETGGNYGYTF.